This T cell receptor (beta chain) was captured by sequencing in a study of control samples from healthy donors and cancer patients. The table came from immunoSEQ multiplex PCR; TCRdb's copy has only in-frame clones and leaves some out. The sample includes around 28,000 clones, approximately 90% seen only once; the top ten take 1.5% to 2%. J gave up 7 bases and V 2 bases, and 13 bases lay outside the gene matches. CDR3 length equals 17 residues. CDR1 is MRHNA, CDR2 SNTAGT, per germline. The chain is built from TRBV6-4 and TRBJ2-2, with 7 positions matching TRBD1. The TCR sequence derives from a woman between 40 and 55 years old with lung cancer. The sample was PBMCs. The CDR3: CASSDTYDRVDVGELFF. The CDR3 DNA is TGTGCCAGCAGTGACACATACGACAGGGTAGATGTCGGGGAGCTGTTTTTT.